This TCR beta chain derives from a study of blood T cell repertoires in COVID-19. This clone came up a few times. TCRdb's copy holds only in-frame clones and misses some; the assay was immunoSEQ multiplex PCR. The sample lists about 130,000 clones, just under 85% occurring once. This CDR3 is built from 17 residues. Trimming stripped 5 bases from V and 0 bases from J, with 17 bases between. Looked up from germline, CDR1 is MGHDK and CDR2 is SYGVNS. The V and J genes are TRBV25-1 and TRBJ2-1; tentatively, D is TRBD2 (5 bases). The receptor was derived from a human donor in a cohort sampled during active COVID-19. Sequenced input: peripheral blood. CDR3 in amino acids: CASSSSQDRGSYNEQFF. DNA for the CDR3: TGTGCCAGCAGTTCCTCCCAGGACCGGGGCTCCTACAATGAGCAGTTCTTC.